The clone carrying this T cell receptor (beta chain) showed up just once. These data originate in a study of human T cells and chemical hapten exposure. The time point: pre-sensitization, week 0. Treatment in this sample: therapeutic diphenylcyclopropenone sensitization with weekly scalp DPC. Blood draws came before every patch-test application. Donors, patients with alopecia ranging from 18 to 70 years old and judged suitable for DPC, provided samples. Trimming took off 3 bases at V and 4 bases at J, with 7 bases between the two ends. This CDR3 contains 13 residues. TCRdb fed the RACE reads into MiXCR, producing one record per CDR3 protein. The sample yields some 98,000 distinct CDR3 sequences, about a tenth seen once.

Here the sequenced sample was whole blood, taken in connection with sensitization to the hapten diphenylcyclopropenone (DPC). This TCR was sampled from a woman aged 60-70 years with alopecia areata. Some clones in this sample may be carry-over from other donors' samples. The V and J genes are TRBV12-3 or TRBV12-4 and TRBJ1-5, with D unclear. The CDR3 sequence: CASSFRKNQPQHF. The CDR3 nucleotides are TGTGCCAGCAGTTTCCGGAAAAATCAGCCCCAGCATTTT.